This TCR beta chain was sequenced for a study of tumor-infiltrating lymphocytes in primary liver carcinoma. The overall study: The tumors ranged from roughly 4 to 11 cm across and fell within stage T1-T3 N0M0. Read depth, roughly 3.65 to 7.5 million productive TCRbeta reads, did not differ significantly between tissues.

The investigators made TCR beta cDNA from roughly 460 ng total RNA, using a constant-region primer. Library construction for TCR beta comprised three nested multiplex PCR rounds performed with slightly modified ARM-PCR. TCRdb re-analysed the multiplex PCR reads in MiXCR, keeping a single row per CDR3 protein. The sample shows 320,000 or so distinct CDR3 sequences, 55% to 65% of them seen only once. Overall study findings and caveats: Blood's top-250-clone fraction was significantly lower than that of tumors (p = 0.039).

There are a few counts of this clonotype. Its antigen is still unknown. RNA isolated from unsorted whole blood supplied the blood RNA, with germline DNA also extracted. Enrolled patients were chronically infected with HBV and treatment-naive. Material for sequencing was peripheral blood. The TCR sequence derives from a man aged 35-49 years with primary liver carcinoma and hepatitis B virus infection.

This chain's CDR3 is CASSHAGGYTF. The CDR3 region has the DNA TGTGCCAGCAGCCACGCCGGTGGCTACACCTTC. The V call is TRBV6-2 or TRBV6-3, the J call TRBJ1-2; D is ambiguous. Germline V gene data show CDR1 as MNHEY and CDR2 as SVGEGT. The CDR3 runs to 11 residues. Trimming pared 6 bases from V and 7 bases from J, leaving 9 bases between.